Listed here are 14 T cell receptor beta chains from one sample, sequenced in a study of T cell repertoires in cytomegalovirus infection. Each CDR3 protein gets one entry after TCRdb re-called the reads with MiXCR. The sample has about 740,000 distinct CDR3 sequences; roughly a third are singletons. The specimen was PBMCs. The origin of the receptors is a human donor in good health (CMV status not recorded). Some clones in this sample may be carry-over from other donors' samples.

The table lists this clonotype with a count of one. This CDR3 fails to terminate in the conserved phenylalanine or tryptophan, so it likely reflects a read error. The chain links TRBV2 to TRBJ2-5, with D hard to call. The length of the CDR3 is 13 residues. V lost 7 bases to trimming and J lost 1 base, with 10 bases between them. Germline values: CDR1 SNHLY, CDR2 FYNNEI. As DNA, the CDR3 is TGTGCCAGCAATGTCGGGCTCCAAGAGACCCAGTACTTA. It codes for CASNVGLQETQYL.

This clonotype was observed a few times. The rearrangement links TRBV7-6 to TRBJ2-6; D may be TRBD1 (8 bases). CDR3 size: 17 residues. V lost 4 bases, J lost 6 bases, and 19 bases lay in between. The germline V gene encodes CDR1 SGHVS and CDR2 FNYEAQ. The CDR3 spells CASSSNRGGPEANVLTF. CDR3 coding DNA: TGTGCCAGCAGCTCAAACAGGGGGGGGCCTGAGGCCAACGTCCTGACTTTC. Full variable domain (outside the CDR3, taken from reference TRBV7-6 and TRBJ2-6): GAGVSQSPRYKVTKRGQDVALRCDPISGHVSLYWYRQALGQGPEFLTYFNYEAQQDKSGLPNDRFSAERPEGSISTLTIQRTEQRDSAMYRCASSSNRGGPEANVLTFGAGSRLTVL.

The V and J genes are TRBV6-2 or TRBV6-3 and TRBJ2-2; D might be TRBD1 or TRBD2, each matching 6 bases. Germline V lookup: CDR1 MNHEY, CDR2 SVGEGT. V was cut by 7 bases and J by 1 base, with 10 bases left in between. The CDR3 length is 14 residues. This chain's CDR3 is CASIGGKNTGELFF. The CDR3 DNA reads TGTGCCAGCATAGGGGGGAAGAACACCGGGGAGCTGTTTTTT.

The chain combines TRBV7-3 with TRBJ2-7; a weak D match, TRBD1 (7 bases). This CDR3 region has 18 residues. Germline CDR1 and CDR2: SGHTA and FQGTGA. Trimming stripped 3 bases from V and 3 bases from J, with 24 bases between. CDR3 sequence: CASSFTGTEGRGGYEQYF. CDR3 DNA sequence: TGTGCCAGCAGCTTTACCGGGACAGAGGGTCGGGGAGGCTACGAGCAGTACTTC. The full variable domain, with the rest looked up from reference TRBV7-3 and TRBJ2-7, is GAGVSQTPSNKVTEKGKYVELRCDPISGHTALYWYRQSLGQGPEFLIYFQGTGAADDSGLPNDRFFAVRPEGSVSTLKIQRTERGDSAVYLCASSFTGTEGRGGYEQYFGPGTRLTVT.

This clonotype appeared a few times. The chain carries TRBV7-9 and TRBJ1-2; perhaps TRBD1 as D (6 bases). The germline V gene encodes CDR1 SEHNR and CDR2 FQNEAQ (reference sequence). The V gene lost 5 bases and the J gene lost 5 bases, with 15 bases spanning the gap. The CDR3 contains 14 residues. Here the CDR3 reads CASSPPGQAYGYTF. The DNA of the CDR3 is TGTGCCAGCAGCCCACCGGGACAAGCGTATGGCTACACCTTC.

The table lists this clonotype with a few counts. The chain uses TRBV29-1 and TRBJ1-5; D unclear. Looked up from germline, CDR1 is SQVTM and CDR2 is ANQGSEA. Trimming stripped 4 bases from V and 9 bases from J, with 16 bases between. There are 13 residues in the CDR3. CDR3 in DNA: TGCAGCGTTGGCTCCGGGAGAGAGGGGCCCCAGCATTTT. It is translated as CSVGSGREGPQHF.

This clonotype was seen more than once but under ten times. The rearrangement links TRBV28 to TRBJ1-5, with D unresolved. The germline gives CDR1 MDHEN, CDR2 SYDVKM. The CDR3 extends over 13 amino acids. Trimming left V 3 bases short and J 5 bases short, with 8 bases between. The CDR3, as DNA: TGTGCCAGCAGTTTTCGGTGGGATCAGCCCCAGCATTTT. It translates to CASSFRWDQPQHF. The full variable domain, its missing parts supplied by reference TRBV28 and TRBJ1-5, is DVKVTQSSRYLVKRTGEKVFLECVQDMDHENMFWYRQDPGLGLRLIYFSYDVKMKEKGDIPEGYSVSREKKERFSLILESASTNQTSMYLCASSFRWDQPQHFGDGTRLSIL.

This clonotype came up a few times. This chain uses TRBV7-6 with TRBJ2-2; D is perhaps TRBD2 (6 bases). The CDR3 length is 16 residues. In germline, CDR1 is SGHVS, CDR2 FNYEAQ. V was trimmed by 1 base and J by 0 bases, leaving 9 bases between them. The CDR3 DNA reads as TGTGCCAGCAGCTTAGTAGGGAGGCCGAACACCGGGGAGCTGTTTTTT. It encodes CASSLVGRPNTGELFF.

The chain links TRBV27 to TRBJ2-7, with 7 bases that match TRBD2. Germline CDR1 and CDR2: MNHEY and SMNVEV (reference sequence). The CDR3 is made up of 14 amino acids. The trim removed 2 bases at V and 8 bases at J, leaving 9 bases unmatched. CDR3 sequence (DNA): TGTGCCAGCAGTTTACTAGCGGTCCCCGCCCAGCAGTACTTC. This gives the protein CASSLLAVPAQQYF.

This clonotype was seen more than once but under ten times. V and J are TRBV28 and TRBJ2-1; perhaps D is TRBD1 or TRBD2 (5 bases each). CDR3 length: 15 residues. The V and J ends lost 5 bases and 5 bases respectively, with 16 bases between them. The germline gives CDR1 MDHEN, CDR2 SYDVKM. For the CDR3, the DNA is TGTGCCAGCAGTCCCACCGGGGCTGGAAACAATGAGCAGTTCTTC. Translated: CASSPTGAGNNEQFF.

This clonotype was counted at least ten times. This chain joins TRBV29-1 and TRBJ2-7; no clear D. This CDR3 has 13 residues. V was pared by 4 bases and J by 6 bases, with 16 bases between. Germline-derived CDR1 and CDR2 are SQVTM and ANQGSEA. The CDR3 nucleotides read TGCAGCGTTGCCCTTACAGAATCTGGCGAGCAGTACTTC. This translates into CSVALTESGEQYF.

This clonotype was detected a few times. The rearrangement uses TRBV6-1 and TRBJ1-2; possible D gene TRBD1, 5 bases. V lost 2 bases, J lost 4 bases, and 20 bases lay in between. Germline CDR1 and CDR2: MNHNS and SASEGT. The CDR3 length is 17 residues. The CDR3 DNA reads TGTGCCAGCAGTGAACCTACGAGTGCTGGGGCCAGCTATGGCTACACCTTC. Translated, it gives CASSEPTSAGASYGYTF.

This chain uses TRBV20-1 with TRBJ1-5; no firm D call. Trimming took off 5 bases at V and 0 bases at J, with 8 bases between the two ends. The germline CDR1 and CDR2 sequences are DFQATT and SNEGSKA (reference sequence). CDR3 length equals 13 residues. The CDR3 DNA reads TGCAGTGCTGGACGGGGTAGCAATCAGCCCCAGCATTTT. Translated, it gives CSAGRGSNQPQHF.

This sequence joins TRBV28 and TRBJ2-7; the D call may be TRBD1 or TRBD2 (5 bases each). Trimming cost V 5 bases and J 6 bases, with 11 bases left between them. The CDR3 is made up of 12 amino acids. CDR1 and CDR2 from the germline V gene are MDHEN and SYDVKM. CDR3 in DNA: TGTGCCAGCAGTACGGGACCCGCCGAGCAGTACTTC. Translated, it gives CASSTGPAEQYF.